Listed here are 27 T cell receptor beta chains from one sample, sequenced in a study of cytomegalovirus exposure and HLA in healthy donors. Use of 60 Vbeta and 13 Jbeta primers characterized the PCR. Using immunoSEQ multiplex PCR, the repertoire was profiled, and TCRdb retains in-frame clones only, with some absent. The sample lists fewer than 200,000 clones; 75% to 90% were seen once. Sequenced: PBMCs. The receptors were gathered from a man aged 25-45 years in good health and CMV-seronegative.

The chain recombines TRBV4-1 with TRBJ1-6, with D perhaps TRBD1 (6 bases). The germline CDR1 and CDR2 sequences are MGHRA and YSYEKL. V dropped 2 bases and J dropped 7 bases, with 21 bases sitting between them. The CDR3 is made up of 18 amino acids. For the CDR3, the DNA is TGCGCCAGCAGCCAACCTCCTCTTGGCAGAACAGGGAATTCACCCCTCCACTTT. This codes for CASSQPPLGRTGNSPLHF.

The CDR3 DNA reads as TGTGCCAGCACCCGGAGAAGTTCCACAGATACGCAGTATTTT. Its protein is CASTRRSSTDTQYF. The V call is TRBV9, the J call TRBJ2-3; D gene uncertain. The CDR3 spans 14 residues. Between the trimmed V and J ends, which lost 6 bases and 2 bases, there was a span of 13 bases. The germline V gene has CDR1 SGDLS and CDR2 YYNGEE. The full variable domain, with the rest looked up from reference TRBV9 and TRBJ2-3, is DSGVTQTPKHLITATGQRVTLRCSPRSGDLSVYWYQQSLDQGLQFLIQYYNGEERAKGNILERFSAQQFPDLHSELNLSSLELGDSALYFCASTRRSSTDTQYFGPGTRLTVL.

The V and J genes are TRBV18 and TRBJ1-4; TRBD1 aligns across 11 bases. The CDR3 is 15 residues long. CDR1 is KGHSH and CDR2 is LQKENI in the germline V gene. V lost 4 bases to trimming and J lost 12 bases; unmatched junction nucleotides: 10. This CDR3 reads CASSRWTGGDGELFF. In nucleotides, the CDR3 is TGTGCCAGCTCACGTTGGACAGGGGGCGACGGGGAACTGTTTTTT.

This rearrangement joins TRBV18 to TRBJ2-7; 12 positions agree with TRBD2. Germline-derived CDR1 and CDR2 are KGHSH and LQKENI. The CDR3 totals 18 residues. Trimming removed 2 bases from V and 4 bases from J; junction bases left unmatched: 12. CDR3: CASSPSRTSGRPGYEQYF. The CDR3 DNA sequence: TGTGCCAGCTCACCATCGAGAACTAGCGGGAGGCCGGGGTACGAGCAGTACTTC.

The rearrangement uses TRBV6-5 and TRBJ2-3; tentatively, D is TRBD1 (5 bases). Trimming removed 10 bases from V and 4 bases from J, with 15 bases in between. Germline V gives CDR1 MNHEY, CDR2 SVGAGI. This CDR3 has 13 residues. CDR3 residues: CATSPVGPDTQYF. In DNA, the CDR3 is TGTGCCACTTCCCCGGTGGGGCCAGATACGCAGTATTTT.

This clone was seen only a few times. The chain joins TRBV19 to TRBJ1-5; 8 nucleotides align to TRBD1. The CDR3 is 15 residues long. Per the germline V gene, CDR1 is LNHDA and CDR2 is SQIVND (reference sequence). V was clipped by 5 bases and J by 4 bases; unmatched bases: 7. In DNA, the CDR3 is TGTGCCAGTAGTGTCTACAGGGGGGAGAATCAGCCCCAGCATTTT. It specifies CASSVYRGENQPQHF.

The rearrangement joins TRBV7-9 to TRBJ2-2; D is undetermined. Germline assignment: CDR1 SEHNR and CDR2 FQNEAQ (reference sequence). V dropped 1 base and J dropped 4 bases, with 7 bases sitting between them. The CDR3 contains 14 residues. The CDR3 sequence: CASSLGIATGELFF. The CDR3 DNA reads TGTGCCAGCAGCTTAGGTATAGCCACCGGGGAGCTGTTTTTT.

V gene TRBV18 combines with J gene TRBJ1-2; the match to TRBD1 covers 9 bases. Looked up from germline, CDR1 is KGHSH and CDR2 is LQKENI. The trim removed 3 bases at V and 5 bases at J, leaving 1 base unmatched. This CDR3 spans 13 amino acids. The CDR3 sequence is CASSPDRGYGYTF. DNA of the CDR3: TGTGCCAGCTCACCTGACAGGGGGTATGGCTACACCTTC.

CDR3 in DNA: TGTGCCACCAGCAGGGACAGAGCCGATCAGCCCCAGCATTTT. Translating gives CATSRDRADQPQHF. The chain couples TRBV15 to TRBJ1-5, with a tentative D call TRBD1 (6 bases). The germline V and J ends were trimmed by 3 bases and 5 bases, with 11 bases remaining between them. The CDR3 extends over 14 amino acids. The germline gives CDR1 LNHNV, CDR2 YYDKDF (reference sequence).

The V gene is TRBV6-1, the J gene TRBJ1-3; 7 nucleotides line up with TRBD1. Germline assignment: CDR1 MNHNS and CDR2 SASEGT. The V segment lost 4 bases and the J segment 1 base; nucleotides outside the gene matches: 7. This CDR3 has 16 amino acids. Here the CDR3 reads CASSVDDRVSGNTIYF. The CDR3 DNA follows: TGTGCCAGCAGTGTGGACGACAGGGTATCTGGAAACACCATATATTTT.

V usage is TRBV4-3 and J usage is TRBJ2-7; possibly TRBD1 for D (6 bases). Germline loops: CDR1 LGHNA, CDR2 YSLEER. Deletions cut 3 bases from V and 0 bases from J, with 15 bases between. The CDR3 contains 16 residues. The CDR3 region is CASSQVWTDTSYEQYF. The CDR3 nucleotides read TGCGCCAGCAGCCAGGTCTGGACAGACACCTCCTACGAGCAGTACTTC.

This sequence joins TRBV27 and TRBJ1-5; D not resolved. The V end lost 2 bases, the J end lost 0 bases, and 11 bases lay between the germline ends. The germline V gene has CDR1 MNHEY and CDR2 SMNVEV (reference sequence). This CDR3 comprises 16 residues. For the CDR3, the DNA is TGTGCCAGCAGTTTAAGCGGAGGATATAGCAATCAGCCCCAGCATTTT. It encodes CASSLSGGYSNQPQHF.

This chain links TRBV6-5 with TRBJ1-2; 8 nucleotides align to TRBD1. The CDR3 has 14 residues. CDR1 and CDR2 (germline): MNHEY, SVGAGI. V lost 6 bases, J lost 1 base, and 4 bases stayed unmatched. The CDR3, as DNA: TGTGCCAGCAGAGGGACAGGAGATAACTATGGCTACACCTTC. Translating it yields CASRGTGDNYGYTF.

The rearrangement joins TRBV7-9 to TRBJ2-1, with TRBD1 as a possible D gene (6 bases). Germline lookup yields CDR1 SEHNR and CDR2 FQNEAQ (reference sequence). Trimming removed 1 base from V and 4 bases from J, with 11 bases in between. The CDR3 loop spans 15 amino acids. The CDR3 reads CASSLGQGLYNEQFF. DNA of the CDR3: TGTGCCAGCAGCTTAGGGCAGGGGCTGTACAATGAGCAGTTCTTC.

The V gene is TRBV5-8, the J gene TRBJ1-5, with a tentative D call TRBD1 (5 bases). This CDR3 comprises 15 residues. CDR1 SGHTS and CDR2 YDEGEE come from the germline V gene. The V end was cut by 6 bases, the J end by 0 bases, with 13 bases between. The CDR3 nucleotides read TGTGCCAGCAACGCGGGGGTCAGTAGCAATCAGCCCCAGCATTTT. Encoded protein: CASNAGVSSNQPQHF.

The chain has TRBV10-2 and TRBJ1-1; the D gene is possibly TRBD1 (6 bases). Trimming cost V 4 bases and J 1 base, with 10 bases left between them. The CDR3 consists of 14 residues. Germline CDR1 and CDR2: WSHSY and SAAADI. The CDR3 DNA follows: TGCGCCAGCAGTGCCCAGGGGCCGAACACTGAAGCTTTCTTT. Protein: CASSAQGPNTEAFF.

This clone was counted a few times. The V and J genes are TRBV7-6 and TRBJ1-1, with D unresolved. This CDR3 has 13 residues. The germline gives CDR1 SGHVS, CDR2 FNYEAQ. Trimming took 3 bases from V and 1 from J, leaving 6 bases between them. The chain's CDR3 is CASSLPGNTEAFF. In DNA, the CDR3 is TGTGCCAGCAGCTTGCCAGGGAACACTGAAGCTTTCTTT.

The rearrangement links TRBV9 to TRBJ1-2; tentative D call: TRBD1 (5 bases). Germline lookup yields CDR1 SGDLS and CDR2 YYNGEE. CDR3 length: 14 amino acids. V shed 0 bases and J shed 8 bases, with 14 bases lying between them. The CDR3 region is CASSVGGDLGGYTF. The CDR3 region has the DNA TGTGCCAGCAGCGTAGGCGGGGACCTAGGGGGCTACACCTTC.

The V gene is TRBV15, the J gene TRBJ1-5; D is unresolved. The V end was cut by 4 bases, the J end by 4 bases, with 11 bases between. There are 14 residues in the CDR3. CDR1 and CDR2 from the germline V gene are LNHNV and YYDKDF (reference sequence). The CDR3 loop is CATSIQRANQPQHF. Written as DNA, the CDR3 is TGTGCCACCAGCATTCAGAGGGCGAATCAGCCCCAGCATTTT.

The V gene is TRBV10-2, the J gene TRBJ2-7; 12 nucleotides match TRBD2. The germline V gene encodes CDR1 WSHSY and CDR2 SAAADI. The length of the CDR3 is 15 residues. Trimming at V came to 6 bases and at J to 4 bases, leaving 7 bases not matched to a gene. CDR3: CASRLLAGGMYEQYF. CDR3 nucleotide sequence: TGCGCCAGCAGACTACTAGCGGGAGGAATGTACGAGCAGTACTTC.

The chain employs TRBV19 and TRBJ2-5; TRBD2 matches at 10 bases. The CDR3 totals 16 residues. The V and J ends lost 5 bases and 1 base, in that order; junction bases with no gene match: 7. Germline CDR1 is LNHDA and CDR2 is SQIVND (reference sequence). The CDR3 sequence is CASSRKRTSGQETQYF. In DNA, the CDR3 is TGTGCCAGTAGTCGCAAAAGGACTAGCGGCCAAGAGACCCAGTACTTC.

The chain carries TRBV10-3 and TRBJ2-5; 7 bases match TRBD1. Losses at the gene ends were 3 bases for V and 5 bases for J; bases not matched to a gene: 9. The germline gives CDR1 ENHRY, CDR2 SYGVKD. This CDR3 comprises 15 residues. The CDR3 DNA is TGTGCCATCAGTGATTCGAACAGGGGTTGGGAGACCCAGTACTTC. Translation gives CAISDSNRGWETQYF.

The CDR3 sequence is CASSVAPPRGSVEGNTIYF. Here the CDR3 DNA reads TGTGCCAGCAGCGTAGCACCCCCAAGGGGCTCAGTGGAAGGAAACACCATATATTTT. The chain links TRBV9 to TRBJ1-3; D is perhaps TRBD1 (5 bases). There are 19 residues in the CDR3. Trimming took off 0 bases at V and 4 bases at J, with 23 bases between the two ends. Per germline, CDR1 SGDLS and CDR2 YYNGEE.

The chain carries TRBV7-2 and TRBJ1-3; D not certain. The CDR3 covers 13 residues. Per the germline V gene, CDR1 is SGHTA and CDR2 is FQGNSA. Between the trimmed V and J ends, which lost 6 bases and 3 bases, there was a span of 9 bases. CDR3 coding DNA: TGTGCCAGCAGGGGGAGTCTTGGAAACACCATATATTTT. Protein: CASRGSLGNTIYF.

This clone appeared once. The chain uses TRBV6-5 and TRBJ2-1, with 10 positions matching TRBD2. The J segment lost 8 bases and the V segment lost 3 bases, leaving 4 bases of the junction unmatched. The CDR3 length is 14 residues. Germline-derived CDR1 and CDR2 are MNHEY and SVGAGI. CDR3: CASSYRLAGDEQFF. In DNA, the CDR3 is TGTGCCAGCAGTTATAGGCTAGCGGGAGATGAGCAGTTCTTC.

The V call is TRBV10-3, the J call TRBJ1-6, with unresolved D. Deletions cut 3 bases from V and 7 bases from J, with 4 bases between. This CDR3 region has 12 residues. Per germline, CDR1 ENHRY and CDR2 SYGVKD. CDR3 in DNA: TGTGCCATCAGTGACAGGAATTCACCCCTCCACTTT. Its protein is CAISDRNSPLHF.

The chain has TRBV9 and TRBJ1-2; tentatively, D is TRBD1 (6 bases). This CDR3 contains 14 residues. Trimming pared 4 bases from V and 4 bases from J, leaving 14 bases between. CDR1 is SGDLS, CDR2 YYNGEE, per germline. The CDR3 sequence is CASSPVDSSYGYTF. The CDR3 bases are TGTGCCAGCAGCCCGGTGGACAGTTCCTATGGCTACACCTTC.